Described below is a single T cell receptor beta chain sequence and its context. The data were produced by immunoSEQ multiplex PCR, yet TCRdb's version contains in-frame clones alone and is incomplete. The sample shows about 230,000 clones, 83% of them seen only once. The sample comes from a study of blood T cell repertoires in COVID-19. Across the whole study: Acute and convalescent COVID-19 specimens originated in the United States, Italy and Spain. T cells, B-cell-depleted T cells, or PBMCs supplied cDNA or gDNA.

Germline V gene sequence: CDR1 MNHEY, CDR2 SVGEGT. Trimming removed 5 bases from V and 5 bases from J; junction bases left unmatched: 9. The CDR3 sequence is 16 residues long. The chain has TRBV6-2 or TRBV6-3 and TRBJ2-1; 10 positions agree with TRBD2. The clonotype originates from a woman aged 25-40 years with COVID-19, enrolled during active disease. Sequencing was done on a sample of peripheral blood. As DNA, the CDR3 is TGTGCCAGCAGTCCCAGTGGAGCGGGAGGGAACAATGAGCAGTTCTTC. Its translation is CASSPSGAGGNNEQFF.